This T cell receptor (beta chain) was sequenced during a study of blood T cell repertoires in COVID-19. Study in general: Sample material is recorded as cDNA or gDNA derived from T cells, B-cell-depleted T cells, or PBMCs.

Methods used by the authors: It was from reference gene primer amplification that nucleated cell counts were estimated. The protocol was immunoSEQ multiplex PCR, while the TCRdb copy is restricted to in-frame clones and leaves out a portion. For V, J and clone size, that table is used; D and trimming come from the DNA. The data contain roughly 120,000 clones, approximately 85% of them singletons. CDR1 LGHDT and CDR2 YNNKEL come from the germline V gene (reference sequence). There are 18 residues in the CDR3. V lost 0 bases, J lost 5 bases, and 20 bases lay in between. This rearrangement joins TRBV3-1 (or the pseudogene TRBV3-2) to TRBJ1-5; D is uncertain. Material for sequencing was peripheral blood. This sequence was found in a human donor in a cohort sampled during active COVID-19. DNA of the CDR3: TGTGCCAGCAGCCAAGATCGAATAGGTCACAGAAATTATCAGCCCCAGCATTTT. Its protein is CASSQDRIGHRNYQPQHF.